This record looks at one T cell receptor (beta chain) sequence and its context. The antigen is not known. TCRdb's copy holds only in-frame clones and misses some; the assay was immunoSEQ multiplex PCR. This table holds some 150,000 clones, about 86% found once. V gave up 5 bases and J gave up 4 bases; unmatched junction bases: 8. The CDR3 covers 16 residues. Germline values: CDR1 MNHEY, CDR2 SVGEGT. The sample is drawn from a study of T cell responses to AZD1222 COVID-19 vaccine. The study's findings and limits: There were repertoire samples only from the period after the peak T cell response. Researchers report vaccine-associated CD4 TCRs spanning spike, with dominance at 160-218 and 743-854. Seropositive status at baseline applied to only a handful of AZD1222 recipients. Donors skewed white British and female; clonal diversity was possibly underestimated.

The chain combines TRBV6-2 or TRBV6-3 with TRBJ2-1; 10 positions agree with TRBD2. The source is an adult in good health. This specimen consisted of peripheral blood, obtained on day 0 of MenACWY control vaccination. CDR3 sequence reads: CASSQSLAGVYNEQFF. The CDR3 bases are TGTGCCAGCAGTCAGAGCCTAGCGGGAGTGTACAATGAGCAGTTCTTC.